This passage covers 20 T cell receptor beta chains from one sample sequenced in a study of cytomegalovirus exposure and HLA in healthy donors (dated by TCRdb to the late 2010s). The library was made by the immunoSEQ multiplex PCR assay. The multiplex PCR relied on a mix of 60 forward primers for TCR Vbeta segments and 13 reverse primers for TCR Jbeta segments. TCRdb re-hosts the immuneACCESS table, in-frame sequences only. Its copies lack some clones; in the studies checked, an unresolved V gene accounts for under half of them, and the cause for the rest is not known. The sample table contains 150,000 to 200,000 clones; only one count was recorded for about four fifths of them. The ten largest clones add up to around 6.1% of the sample. Material for sequencing was PBMCs. These receptors all come from a woman in her twenties or thirties in good health and CMV-seropositive.

The genes are TRBV5-1 and TRBJ2-5, with no clear D. Germline assignment: CDR1 SGHRS and CDR2 YFSETQ. This CDR3 is built from 14 residues. Trimming removed 1 base at V and 5 bases at J, with 12 bases between. As DNA, the CDR3 is TGCGCCAGCAGCTTGTTAGTAGCCGGGGAGACCCAGTACTTC. Translating it yields CASSLLVAGETQYF.

The chain has TRBV7-8 and TRBJ2-3, with D unresolved. Germline V gene data show CDR1 as SGHVS and CDR2 as FQNEAQ. This CDR3 is 15 amino acids long. Trimming removed 0 bases at V and 2 bases at J, with 9 bases between. In nucleotides, the CDR3 is TGTGCCAGCAGCTTAGCGGGTGCGGACACAGATACGCAGTATTTT. Amino acids: CASSLAGADTDTQYF.

V gene TRBV6-5 combines with J gene TRBJ2-7; 7 bases match TRBD2. With 5 bases clipped from V and 4 bases from J, the junction kept 11 bases outside the gene matches. The CDR3 contains 15 residues. Germline values: CDR1 MNHEY, CDR2 SVGAGI. The CDR3 bases are TGTGCCAGCAGTAGCCGTCAGGGAGGGATTTACGAGCAGTACTTC. Translating gives CASSSRQGGIYEQYF.

This clone was found once. The chain carries TRBV27 and TRBJ2-4, with D perhaps matching TRBD2 (5 bases). Trimming left V 4 bases short and J 0 bases short, with 10 bases between. Per the germline V gene, CDR1 is MNHEY and CDR2 is SMNVEV (reference sequence). This CDR3 is 15 amino acids long. This CDR3 is CASSSDGLAKNIQYF. The CDR3 nucleotides read TGTGCCAGCAGTTCGGACGGACTAGCCAAAAACATTCAGTACTTC.

This clone was counted a few times. The rearrangement joins TRBV10-2 to TRBJ2-1, with a possible D match to TRBD1 (5 bases). V was trimmed by 7 bases and J by 2 bases, leaving 15 bases between them. The CDR3 consists of 15 residues. Germline V gene sequence: CDR1 WSHSY, CDR2 SAAADI. The CDR3 reads CASMIIGVTYNEQFF. DNA of the CDR3: TGCGCCAGCATGATTATAGGGGTCACCTACAATGAGCAGTTCTTC.

V is TRBV4-3 and J is TRBJ1-1; D gene ambiguous. V was cut by 2 bases and J by 0 bases, with 4 bases left in between. The CDR3 has 13 amino acids. Germline V gives CDR1 LGHNA, CDR2 YSLEER. For the CDR3, the DNA is TGCGCCAGCAGCCAACAGATGAACACTGAAGCTTTCTTT. Translating it yields CASSQQMNTEAFF.

The chain employs TRBV5-1 and TRBJ1-1, with 8 bases matching TRBD1. The CDR3 runs to 16 residues. The germline CDR1 and CDR2 sequences are SGHRS and YFSETQ. Trimming cost V 4 bases and J 4 bases; bases outside gene matches: 12. CDR3 DNA sequence: TGCGCCAGCAGCCGACGGACAGGGAACGGGGGCACTGAAGCTTTCTTT. Protein product: CASSRRTGNGGTEAFF.

V and J are TRBV7-9 and TRBJ2-7; D is uncertain. The V end was cut by 0 bases, the J end by 2 bases, with 8 bases between. The germline V gene encodes CDR1 SEHNR and CDR2 FQNEAQ (reference sequence). The CDR3 covers 14 residues. The CDR3: CASSLADTTYEQYF. As DNA, the CDR3 is TGTGCCAGCAGCTTAGCCGACACGACCTACGAGCAGTACTTC.

This sequence joins TRBV9 and TRBJ2-2; perhaps TRBD2 as D (6 bases). V shed 0 bases and J shed 5 bases, with 11 bases lying between them. CDR1 is SGDLS and CDR2 is YYNGEE in the germline V gene. The CDR3 sequence is 15 residues long. The CDR3 sequence: CASSVDQTRTGELFF. The DNA for the CDR3 is TGTGCCAGCAGCGTAGACCAGACTAGGACCGGGGAGCTGTTTTTT.

V gene TRBV11-2 combines with J gene TRBJ1-2, with no clear D. V lost 1 base and J lost 3, with 6 bases in between. The V gene's germline CDR1 is SGHAT and CDR2 FQNNGV. The CDR3 runs to 13 residues. The CDR3: CASSLVQDYGYTF. CDR3 in DNA: TGTGCCAGCAGCTTAGTTCAGGACTATGGCTACACCTTC.

CDR3 residues: CASSSLTGTIMNTEAFF. CDR3 DNA: TGTGCCAGCAGTTCCCTAACAGGGACCATAATGAACACTGAAGCTTTCTTT. The chain recombines TRBV28 with TRBJ1-1; maybe TRBD1 (6 bases). Deletions cut 4 bases from V and 0 bases from J, with 18 bases between. In germline, CDR1 is MDHEN, CDR2 SYDVKM. The CDR3 length is 17 residues.

The genes are TRBV9 and TRBJ2-1, with 13 bases matching TRBD2. Germline CDR1 reads SGDLS; CDR2 reads YYNGEE. The J segment lost 0 bases and the V segment lost 3 bases, leaving 21 bases of the junction unmatched. The CDR3 has 23 amino acids. The CDR3 sequence: CASSALGTSGMGSNWHSYNEQFF. The CDR3 DNA reads TGTGCCAGCAGCGCCCTGGGGACTAGCGGGATGGGGAGTAATTGGCACTCCTACAATGAGCAGTTCTTC.

This clone showed up just a few times. The chain carries TRBV28 and TRBJ2-5, with 9 bases matching TRBD1. The junction had 7 bases not matched to a gene; V was cut back by 11 bases and J by 6 bases. Germline CDR1 and CDR2: MDHEN and SYDVKM. This CDR3 region has 12 residues. The CDR3 coding sequence is TGTGCCCTCCGGGACAGGGAAAAGACCCAGTACTTC. The encoded protein is CALRDREKTQYF.

The chain combines TRBV9 with TRBJ2-1; possible D gene TRBD1, 5 bases. Per germline, CDR1 SGDLS and CDR2 YYNGEE. Between the trimmed V and J ends, which lost 4 bases and 10 bases, there was a span of 12 bases. This CDR3 contains 12 residues. The CDR3 DNA reads TGTGCCAGCAGCTGGGGCTCGTTCGAGCAGTTCTTC. This gives the protein CASSWGSFEQFF.

This rearrangement joins TRBV5-1 to TRBJ1-4; a weak D match, TRBD1 (5 bases). The germline V gene encodes CDR1 SGHRS and CDR2 YFSETQ. The CDR3 length is 16 residues. Deletions cut 6 bases from V and 5 bases from J, with 20 bases between. CDR3 region: CASTPAGVKGNEKLFF. The CDR3 bases are TGCGCCAGCACCCCTGCGGGGGTCAAGGGAAATGAAAAACTGTTTTTT.

The chain uses TRBV6-6 and TRBJ1-5; D call uncertain. The CDR3 is 15 amino acids. Germline CDR1 and CDR2: MNHNY and SVGAGI (reference sequence). The ends were cut back, 3 bases at V and 3 bases at J, with 12 bases in the middle. The CDR3 DNA is TGTGCCAGCAGTTATCAACCCAGTTCCAATCAGCCCCAGCATTTT. It encodes CASSYQPSSNQPQHF.

The chain joins TRBV4-3 to TRBJ2-3; TRBD2 might be the D (5 bases). In germline, CDR1 is LGHNA, CDR2 YSLEER. With 1 base removed from V and 5 bases from J, the gap between germline ends came to 13 bases. The CDR3 has 15 residues. CDR3 DNA: TGCGCCAGCAGCCAAGGCCCCAATGAGGGAGATACGCAGTATTTT. Its protein product is CASSQGPNEGDTQYF.

The chain has TRBV5-1 and TRBJ2-3; 14 bases are a match to TRBD2. V lost 3 bases, J lost 4 bases, and 7 bases stayed unmatched. The CDR3 is made up of 17 amino acids. Germline assignment: CDR1 SGHRS and CDR2 YFSETQ. As DNA, the CDR3 is TGCGCCAGCAGCTATGGACTAGCGGGAGGCCGTGCAGATACGCAGTATTTT. Protein sequence: CASSYGLAGGRADTQYF.

V is TRBV6-5 and J is TRBJ2-1; D might be TRBD2 (5 bases). CDR1 is MNHEY, CDR2 SVGAGI, per germline. The CDR3 consists of 14 residues. V shed 4 bases and J shed 4 bases, with 11 bases lying between them. The CDR3 loop reads CASSSLARYNEQFF. In nucleotides, the CDR3 is TGTGCCAGCAGTTCGCTAGCTCGATACAATGAGCAGTTCTTC.

This clone was counted once. Additional DNA sequences in this sample encode the identical CDR3. CDR3 nucleotide sequence: TGTGCCACCAGCAGAGATCCTCCCCTAGCGACCCTTAATGAGCAGTTCTTC. Protein sequence: CATSRDPPLATLNEQFF. The chain couples TRBV15 to TRBJ2-1, with D possibly matching TRBD2 (6 bases). Trimming took off 0 bases at V and 7 bases at J, with 19 bases between the two ends. Germline CDR1 reads LNHNV; CDR2 reads YYDKDF (reference sequence). There are 17 residues in the CDR3. Complete variable domain (other parts from reference TRBV15 and TRBJ2-1): DAMVIQNPRYQVTQFGKPVTLSCSQTLNHNVMYWYQQKSSQAPKLLFHYYDKDFNNEADTPDNFQSRRPNTSFCFLDIRSPGLGDTAMYLCATSRDPPLATLNEQFFGPGTRLTVL.